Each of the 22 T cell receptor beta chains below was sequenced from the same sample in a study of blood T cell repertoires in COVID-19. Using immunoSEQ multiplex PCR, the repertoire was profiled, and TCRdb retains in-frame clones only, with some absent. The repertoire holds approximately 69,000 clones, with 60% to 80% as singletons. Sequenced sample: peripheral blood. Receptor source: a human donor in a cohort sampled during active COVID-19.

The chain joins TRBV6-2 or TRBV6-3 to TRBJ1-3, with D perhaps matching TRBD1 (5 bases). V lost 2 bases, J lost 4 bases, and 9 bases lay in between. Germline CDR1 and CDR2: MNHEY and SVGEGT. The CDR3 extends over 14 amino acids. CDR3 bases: TGTGCCAGCAGTTACGGAGGGACGGGAAACACCATATATTTT. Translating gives CASSYGGTGNTIYF.

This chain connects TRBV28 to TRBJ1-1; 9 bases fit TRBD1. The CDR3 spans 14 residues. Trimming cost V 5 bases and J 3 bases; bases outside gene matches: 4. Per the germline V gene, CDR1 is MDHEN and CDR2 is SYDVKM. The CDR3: CASSPGQGHTEAFF. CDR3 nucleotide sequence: TGTGCCAGCAGTCCGGGACAGGGTCACACTGAAGCTTTCTTT. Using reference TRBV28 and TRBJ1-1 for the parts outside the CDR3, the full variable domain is DVKVTQSSRYLVKRTGEKVFLECVQDMDHENMFWYRQDPGLGLRLIYFSYDVKMKEKGDIPEGYSVSREKKERFSLILESASTNQTSMYLCASSPGQGHTEAFFGQGTRLTVV.

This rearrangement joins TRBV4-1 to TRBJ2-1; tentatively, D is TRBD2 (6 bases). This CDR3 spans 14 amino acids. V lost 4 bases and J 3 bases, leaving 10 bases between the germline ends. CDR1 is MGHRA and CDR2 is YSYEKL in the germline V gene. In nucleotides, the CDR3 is TGCGCCAGCAGCCCTGGGACTGGCTACAATGAGCAGTTCTTC. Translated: CASSPGTGYNEQFF.

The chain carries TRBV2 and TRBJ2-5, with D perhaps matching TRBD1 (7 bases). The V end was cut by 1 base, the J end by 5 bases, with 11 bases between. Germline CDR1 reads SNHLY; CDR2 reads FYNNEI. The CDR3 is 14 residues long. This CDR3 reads CASSEDRGGETQYF. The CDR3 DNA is TGTGCCAGCAGTGAAGACAGGGGAGGTGAGACCCAGTACTTC.

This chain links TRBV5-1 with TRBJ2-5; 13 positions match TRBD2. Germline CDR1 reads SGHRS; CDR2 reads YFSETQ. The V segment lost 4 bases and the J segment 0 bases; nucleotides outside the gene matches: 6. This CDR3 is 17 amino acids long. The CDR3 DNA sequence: TGCGCCAGCAGCGCCGGGACTAGCGGGATGTACCAAGAGACCCAGTACTTC. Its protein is CASSAGTSGMYQETQYF.

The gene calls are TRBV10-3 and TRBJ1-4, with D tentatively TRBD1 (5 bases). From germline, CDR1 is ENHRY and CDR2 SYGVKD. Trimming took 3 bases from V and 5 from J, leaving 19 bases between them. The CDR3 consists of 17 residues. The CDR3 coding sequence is TGTGCCATCAGTGACAGGGCAGGGTCATCCAGCAATGAAAAACTGTTTTTT. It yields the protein CAISDRAGSSSNEKLFF.

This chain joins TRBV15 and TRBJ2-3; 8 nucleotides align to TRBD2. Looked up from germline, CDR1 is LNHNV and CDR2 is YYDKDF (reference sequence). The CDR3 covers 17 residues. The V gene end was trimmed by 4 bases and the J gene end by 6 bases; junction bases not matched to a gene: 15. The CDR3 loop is CATSTLGGGRPPDTQYF. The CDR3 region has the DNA TGTGCCACCAGCACACTAGGTGGCGGGAGGCCTCCCGATACGCAGTATTTT. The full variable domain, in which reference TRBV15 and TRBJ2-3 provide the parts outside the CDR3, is DAMVIQNPRYQVTQFGKPVTLSCSQTLNHNVMYWYQQKSSQAPKLLFHYYDKDFNNEADTPDNFQSRRPNTSFCFLDIRSPGLGDTAMYLCATSTLGGGRPPDTQYFGPGTRLTVL.

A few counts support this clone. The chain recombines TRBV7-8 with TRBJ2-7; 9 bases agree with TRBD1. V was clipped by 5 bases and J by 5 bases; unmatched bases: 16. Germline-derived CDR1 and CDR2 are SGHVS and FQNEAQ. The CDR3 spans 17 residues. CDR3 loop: CASSREGQGKTWDEQYF. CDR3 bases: TGTGCCAGCAGCCGAGAAGGACAGGGGAAGACTTGGGACGAGCAGTACTTC.

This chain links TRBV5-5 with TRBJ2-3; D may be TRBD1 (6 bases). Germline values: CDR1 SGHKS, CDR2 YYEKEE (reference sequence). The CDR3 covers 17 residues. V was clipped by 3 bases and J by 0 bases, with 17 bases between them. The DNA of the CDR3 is TGTGCCAGCAGCTCATACTCAGGGGAGAGGAGCACAGATACGCAGTATTTT. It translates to CASSSYSGERSTDTQYF.

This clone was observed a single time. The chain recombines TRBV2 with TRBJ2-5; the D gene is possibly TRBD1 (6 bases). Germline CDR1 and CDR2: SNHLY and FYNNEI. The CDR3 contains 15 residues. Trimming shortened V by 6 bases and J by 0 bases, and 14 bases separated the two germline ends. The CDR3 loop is CASSPVGDNQETQYF. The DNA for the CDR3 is TGTGCCAGCAGCCCCGTGGGGGACAACCAAGAGACCCAGTACTTC.

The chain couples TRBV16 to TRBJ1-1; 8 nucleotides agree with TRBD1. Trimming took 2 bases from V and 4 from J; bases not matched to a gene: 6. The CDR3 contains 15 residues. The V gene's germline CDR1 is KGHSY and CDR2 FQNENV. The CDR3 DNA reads TGTGCCAGCAGCCAAATCGAGACAGGGGCCACTGAAGCTTTCTTT. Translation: CASSQIETGATEAFF.

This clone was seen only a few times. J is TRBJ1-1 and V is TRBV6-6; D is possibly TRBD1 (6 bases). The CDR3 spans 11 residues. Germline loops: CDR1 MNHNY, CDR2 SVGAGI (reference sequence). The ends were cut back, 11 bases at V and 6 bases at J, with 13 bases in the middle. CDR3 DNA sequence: TGTGCCTGCCTCACAGGGTCTGAAGCTTTCTTT. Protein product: CACLTGSEAFF.

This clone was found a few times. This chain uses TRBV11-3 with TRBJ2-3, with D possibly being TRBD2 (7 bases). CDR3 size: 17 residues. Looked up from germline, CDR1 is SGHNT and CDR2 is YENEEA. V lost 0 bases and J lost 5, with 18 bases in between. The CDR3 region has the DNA TGTGCCAGCAGCTTAGACCCCCCGGGGGGCTATAAAGATACGCAGTATTTT. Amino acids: CASSLDPPGGYKDTQYF.

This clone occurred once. Written as DNA, the CDR3 is TGTGCCAGCAGCCGCCTCGAGGCGACAGATACGCAGTATTTT. It translates to CASSRLEATDTQYF. The chain joins TRBV27 to TRBJ2-3; unclear D gene. CDR1 is MNHEY, CDR2 SMNVEV, per germline (reference sequence). The CDR3 runs 14 residues. V gave up 6 bases and J gave up 3 bases, with 13 bases separating them.

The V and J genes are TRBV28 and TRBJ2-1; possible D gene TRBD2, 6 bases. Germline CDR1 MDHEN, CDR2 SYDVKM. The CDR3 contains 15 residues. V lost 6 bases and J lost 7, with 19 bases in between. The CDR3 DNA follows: TGTGCCAGCAGCAAAAGGACTACAAGGGGAAATGAGCAGTTCTTC. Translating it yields CASSKRTTRGNEQFF.

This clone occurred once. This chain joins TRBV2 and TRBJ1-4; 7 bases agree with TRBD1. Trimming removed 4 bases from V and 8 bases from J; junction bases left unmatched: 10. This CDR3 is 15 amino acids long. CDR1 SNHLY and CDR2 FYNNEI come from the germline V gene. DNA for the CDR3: TGTGCCAGCAGTGTAGGGGGTAGGGGGCGCGAAAAACTGTTTTTT. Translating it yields CASSVGGRGREKLFF. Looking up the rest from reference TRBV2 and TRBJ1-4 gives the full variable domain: EPEVTQTPSHQVTQMGQEVILRCVPISNHLYFYWYRQILGQKVEFLVSFYNNEISEKSEIFDDQFSVERPDGSNFTLKIRSTKLEDSAMYFCASSVGGRGREKLFFGSGTQLSVL.

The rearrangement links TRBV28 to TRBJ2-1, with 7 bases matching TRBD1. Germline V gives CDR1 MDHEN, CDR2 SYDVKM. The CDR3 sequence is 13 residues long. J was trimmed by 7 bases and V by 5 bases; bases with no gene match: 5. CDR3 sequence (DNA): TGTGCCAGCAGTCCGGGACAGACGAATGAGCAGTTCTTC. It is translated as CASSPGQTNEQFF.

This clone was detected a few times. For the CDR3, the DNA is TGTGCCAGCAGCCCGGGACAGGATAACTATGGCTACACCTTC. This sequence encodes CASSPGQDNYGYTF. This chain connects TRBV6-5 to TRBJ1-2; 8 nucleotides line up with TRBD1. Trimming at V came to 6 bases and at J to 1 base, leaving 4 bases not matched to a gene. There are 14 residues in the CDR3. Germline CDR1 MNHEY, CDR2 SVGAGI.

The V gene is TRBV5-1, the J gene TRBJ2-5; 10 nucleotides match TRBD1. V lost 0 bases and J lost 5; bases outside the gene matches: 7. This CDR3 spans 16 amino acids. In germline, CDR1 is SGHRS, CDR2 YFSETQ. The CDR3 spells CASSLGQGALSETQYF. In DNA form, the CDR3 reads TGCGCCAGCAGCTTGGGACAGGGGGCTCTGTCGGAGACCCAGTACTTC.

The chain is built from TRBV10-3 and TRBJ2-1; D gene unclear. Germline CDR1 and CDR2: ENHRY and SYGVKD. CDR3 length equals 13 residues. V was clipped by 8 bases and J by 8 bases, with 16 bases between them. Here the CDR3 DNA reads TGTGCCATCTCCCAGGCCGCGCTCGATGAGCAGTTCTTC. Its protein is CAISQAALDEQFF.

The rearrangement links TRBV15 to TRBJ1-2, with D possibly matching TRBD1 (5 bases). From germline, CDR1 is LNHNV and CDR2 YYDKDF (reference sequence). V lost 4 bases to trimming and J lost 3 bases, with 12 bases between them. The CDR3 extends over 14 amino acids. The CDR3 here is CATSKQEGDYGYTF. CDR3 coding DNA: TGTGCCACCAGCAAACAGGAAGGAGACTATGGCTACACCTTC.

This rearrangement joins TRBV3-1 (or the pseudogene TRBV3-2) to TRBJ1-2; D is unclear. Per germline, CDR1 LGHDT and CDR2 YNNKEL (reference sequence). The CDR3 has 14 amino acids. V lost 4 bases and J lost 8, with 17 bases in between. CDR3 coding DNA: TGTGCCAGCAGCCCCAGCGAGGGAGGCGGCGGCTACACCTTC. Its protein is CASSPSEGGGGYTF.